The 26 T cell receptor beta chains below all came from one sample that was sequenced in a study of T cells after yellow fever vaccination. TCRdb re-called the 5' RACE reads through MiXCR, storing one row per CDR3 protein. The table shows 100,000 to 150,000 distinct CDR3 sequences, with 7.4% occurring only once. The input for sequencing was CD4+ T cells sorted from PBMCs, taken approximately 11 days after the first yellow fever vaccination. The receptors stem from a man younger than 35 who received the YFV17D yellow fever vaccine.

This clonotype was seen many times. J is TRBJ1-6 and V is TRBV9; D is unclear. From germline, CDR1 is SGDLS and CDR2 YYNGEE. The CDR3 is made up of 14 amino acids. The V and J ends lost 5 bases and 7 bases respectively, with 13 bases between them. This CDR3 reads CASSEEVVNSPLHF. CDR3 nucleotide sequence: TGTGCCAGCAGTGAAGAGGTAGTAAATTCACCCCTCCACTTT. Full variable domain (remainder filled in from reference TRBV9 and TRBJ1-6): DSGVTQTPKHLITATGQRVTLRCSPRSGDLSVYWYQQSLDQGLQFLIQYYNGEERAKGNILERFSAQQFPDLHSELNLSSLELGDSALYFCASSEEVVNSPLHFGNGTRLTVT.

The J gene is TRBJ1-5, the V gene TRBV29-1; tentatively, D is TRBD1 (6 bases). This CDR3 has 12 amino acids. Trimming pared 6 bases from V and 7 bases from J, leaving 13 bases between. CDR1 is SQVTM, CDR2 ANQGSEA, per germline. The CDR3 DNA reads TGCAGCGTCTCGACAGGCGACCAGCCCCAGCATTTT. This codes for CSVSTGDQPQHF.

This clonotype was detected many times. The CDR3 sequence is CASRLDSNQPQHF. DNA of the CDR3: TGTGCCAGCCGGTTGGATAGCAATCAGCCCCAGCATTTT. V and J are TRBV6-6 and TRBJ1-5, with D hard to call. V was pared by 8 bases and J by 0 bases, with 8 bases between. This CDR3 is built from 13 residues. Germline V gene lookup returns CDR1 MNHNY and CDR2 SVGAGI (reference sequence).

In this sample, this clonotype turned up a few times. The genes are TRBV6-4 and TRBJ2-3; 8 nucleotides line up with TRBD2. Germline V gene data show CDR1 as MRHNA and CDR2 as SNTAGT. The trim removed 6 bases at V and 4 bases at J, leaving 9 bases unmatched. The CDR3 is made up of 15 amino acids. The CDR3 DNA follows: TGTGCCAGCAGCGATTCAGCGGGGGCTTCAGATACGCAGTATTTT. This encodes CASSDSAGASDTQYF.

This clonotype was picked up many times. The V gene is TRBV12-3 or TRBV12-4, the J gene TRBJ2-7, with 9 bases identical to TRBD1. V trimming: 6 bases; J trimming: 2 bases; junction bases outside the gene matches: 5. This CDR3 contains 14 residues. The CDR3 DNA reads TGTGCCAGCAGAATGGGACAGGGCCCCTACGAGCAGTACTTC. This gives the protein CASRMGQGPYEQYF.

This clonotype was observed many times. The chain uses TRBV7-2 and TRBJ2-1, with a weak D call TRBD1 (5 bases). This CDR3 has 13 residues. Between the trimmed V and J ends, which lost 4 bases and 8 bases, there was a span of 12 bases. The germline gives CDR1 SGHTA, CDR2 FQGNSA. CDR3 amino acids: CASSSAGHHEQFF. The CDR3 DNA is TGTGCCAGCAGCTCAGCAGGGCACCATGAGCAGTTCTTC.

This clonotype has at least ten counts. The rearrangement uses TRBV12-3 or TRBV12-4 and TRBJ1-2, with D maybe TRBD1 (6 bases). The CDR3 spans 13 residues. V was cut by 3 bases and J by 5 bases, with 10 bases left in between. The CDR3, as DNA: TGTGCCAGCAGTTTGGGGGGCGCGTATGGCTACACCTTC. It yields the protein CASSLGGAYGYTF.

This clonotype has ten or more counts. The DNA for the CDR3 is TGTGCCAGCAGCCAGGGGGCCGGGGATGAAAAACTGTTTTTT. Its protein is CASSQGAGDEKLFF. The rearrangement links TRBV7-9 to TRBJ1-4, with TRBD1 matching over 8 bases. The ends lost 5 bases at V and 6 bases at J; junction bases unmatched: 5. The CDR3 runs to 14 residues. The V gene's germline CDR1 is SEHNR and CDR2 FQNEAQ (reference sequence).

Details on this clonotype: This may be a read error, as it is one base from a much larger clone. This chain connects TRBV11-2 to TRBJ2-5; D is unresolved. Per the germline V gene, CDR1 is SGHAT and CDR2 is FQNNGV. The CDR3 is 11 residues long. Written as DNA, the CDR3 is TGTGCCGGCAGCTCTGGGCGGACCCAGTACTTC. Amino acids: CAGSSGRTQYF. The whole variable domain, remainder taken from reference TRBV11-2 and TRBJ2-5, is EAGVAQSPRYKIIEKRQSVAFWCNPISGHATLYWYQQILGQGPKLLIQFQNNGVVDDSQLPKDRFSAERLKGVDSTLKIQPAKLEDSAVYLCAGSSGRTQYFGPGTRLLVL.

This clonotype was detected many times. This chain links TRBV5-1 with TRBJ2-5; D is ambiguous. V was shortened by 0 bases and J by 1 base, with 7 bases between the two germline ends. The length of the CDR3 is 14 residues. CDR1 is SGHRS and CDR2 is YFSETQ in the germline V gene. The CDR3 DNA follows: TGCGCCAGCAGCTTGGATGTGACCCAAGAGACCCAGTACTTC. It translates to CASSLDVTQETQYF.

This clonotype has a count of ten or more. V is TRBV6-5 and J is TRBJ1-3; D remains ambiguous. Germline V gene lookup returns CDR1 MNHEY and CDR2 SVGAGI. V was trimmed by 0 bases and J by 1 base, leaving 7 bases between them. There are 15 residues in the CDR3. The CDR3 DNA sequence: TGTGCCAGCAGTTACTCGACGGCATCTGGAAACACCATATATTTT. This codes for CASSYSTASGNTIYF.

This clonotype was found many times. The chain joins TRBV5-6 to TRBJ2-7, with D perhaps given as TRBD1 or TRBD2 (6 bases each). V lost 4 bases, J lost 4 bases, and 12 bases lay in between. Germline V gene lookup returns CDR1 SGHDT and CDR2 YYEEEE. CDR3 length: 13 residues. The CDR3 sequence: CASSPGGGYEQYV. CDR3 DNA: TGTGCCAGCAGCCCCGGAGGGGGATACGAGCAGTACGTC.

Regarding this clonotype: This may come from a read error, since a much larger clone is one base off. This chain uses TRBV5-1 with TRBJ2-2; D ambiguous. There are 13 residues in the CDR3. The germline V gene encodes CDR1 SGHRS and CDR2 YFSETQ. V dropped 4 bases and J dropped 7 bases, with 11 bases sitting between them. The CDR3 sequence is CASSASDIGELFF. CDR3 DNA: TGCGCCAGCAGCGCGTCAGACATCGGGGAGCTGTTTTTT.

This clonotype was seen many times. This chain links TRBV2 with TRBJ1-4; D might be TRBD1 (6 bases). The CDR3 extends over 14 amino acids. CDR1 and CDR2 (germline): SNHLY, FYNNEI. V was pared by 5 bases and J by 3 bases, with 10 bases between. The CDR3 DNA follows: TGTGCCAGCAGTCTCCAGGGGTCTAATGAAAAACTGTTTTTT. It translates to CASSLQGSNEKLFF. Looking up the rest from reference TRBV2 and TRBJ1-4 gives the full variable domain: EPEVTQTPSHQVTQMGQEVILRCVPISNHLYFYWYRQILGQKVEFLVSFYNNEISEKSEIFDDQFSVERPDGSNFTLKIRSTKLEDSAMYFCASSLQGSNEKLFFGSGTQLSVL.

This clonotype has a handful of counts. This chain uses TRBV5-1 with TRBJ1-1; D ambiguous. The CDR3 is 14 amino acids. CDR1 and CDR2 (germline): SGHRS, YFSETQ. Trimming took off 0 bases at V and 7 bases at J, with 13 bases between the two ends. The CDR3 DNA follows: TGCGCCAGCAGCTTGGAGGGAGGGTTCGGTGAAGCTTTCTTT. Translating gives CASSLEGGFGEAFF.

This clonotype was seen at least ten times. The chain links TRBV19 to TRBJ2-5; D gene ambiguous. The germline CDR1 and CDR2 sequences are LNHDA and SQIVND (reference sequence). The CDR3 extends over 14 amino acids. V lost 7 bases to trimming and J lost 7 bases, with 19 bases between them. CDR3 in DNA: TGTGCCAGTAACGACGGACCATCCACCAGGACCCAGTACTTC. Its protein is CASNDGPSTRTQYF.

This clonotype came up many times. V gene TRBV4-3 combines with J gene TRBJ1-1; TRBD1 is a possible D gene (6 bases). The CDR3 spans 16 residues. V was clipped by 0 bases and J by 5 bases, with 16 bases between them. Germline V lookup: CDR1 LGHNA, CDR2 YSLEER. This CDR3 is CASSQDSGRGLTEAFF. In DNA, the CDR3 is TGCGCCAGCAGCCAAGATTCGGGCAGGGGCTTAACTGAAGCTTTCTTT.

The sample holds many counts of this clonotype. This chain links TRBV12-3 or TRBV12-4 with TRBJ2-7; the D gene is possibly TRBD2 (5 bases). Trimming stripped 10 bases from V and 5 bases from J, with 18 bases between. The CDR3 is 13 residues long. The CDR3 DNA sequence: TGTGCCATCTCAAGGACTTCGAAAAACGAGCAGTACTTC. This codes for CAISRTSKNEQYF.

There are many counts of this clonotype. The gene calls are TRBV7-2 and TRBJ2-7; 9 bases match TRBD2. The length of the CDR3 is 15 residues. Germline loops: CDR1 SGHTA, CDR2 FQGNSA. V gave up 3 bases and J gave up 1 base; unmatched junction bases: 4. Here the CDR3 DNA reads TGTGCCAGCAGCTTCGCAGCGGGGGGTTCCTACGAGCAGTACTTC. Protein: CASSFAAGGSYEQYF.

This clonotype was seen ten or more times. This chain connects TRBV9 to TRBJ2-3; tentative D call: TRBD1 (5 bases). Trimming shortened V by 3 bases and J by 2 bases, and 10 bases separated the two germline ends. The CDR3 is 14 residues long. Germline V CDR1 and CDR2: SGDLS, YYNGEE. The CDR3 DNA reads as TGTGCCAGCAGCGCCCAGGGCGCCACAGATACGCAGTATTTT. It yields the protein CASSAQGATDTQYF.

This clonotype was seen many times. The chain is built from TRBV5-4 and TRBJ2-1; tentative D call: TRBD1 (5 bases). Germline V gives CDR1 SGHNT, CDR2 YYREEE (reference sequence). Trimming took off 1 base at V and 15 bases at J, with 14 bases between the two ends. CDR3 length: 12 amino acids. As DNA, the CDR3 is TGTGCCAGCAGCTTGCTCGGACAAGTGGGGTTCTTC. It encodes CASSLLGQVGFF.

A few counts support this clonotype. The chain couples TRBV7-2 to TRBJ1-3; D unresolved. Between the trimmed V and J ends, which lost 3 bases and 3 bases, there was a span of 12 bases. This CDR3 contains 15 residues. In germline, CDR1 is SGHTA, CDR2 FQGNSA. The CDR3 region has the DNA TGTGCCAGCAGCTTTGCAGCTCTATTTGGAAACACCATATATTTT. It specifies CASSFAALFGNTIYF. The complete variable domain, with remaining parts taken from reference TRBV7-2 and TRBJ1-3, reads GAGVSQSPSNKVTEKGKDVELRCDPISGHTALYWYRQSLGQGLEFLIYFQGNSAPDKSGLPSDRFSAERTGGSVSTLTIQRTQQEDSAVYLCASSFAALFGNTIYFGEGSWLTVV.

This clonotype has just a few counts. CDR3 coding DNA: TGTGCCAGCAGCAACTCCAGGACAGGGCGCGGAAACACCATATATTTT. It is translated as CASSNSRTGRGNTIYF. The chain couples TRBV7-2 to TRBJ1-3, with 8 bases lining up with TRBD1. CDR1 is SGHTA and CDR2 is FQGNSA in the germline V gene. This CDR3 comprises 16 residues. The V gene end was trimmed by 5 bases and the J gene end by 4 bases; junction bases not matched to a gene: 10.

This clonotype was recorded many times. The V gene is TRBV5-5, the J gene TRBJ1-2; 9 bases fit TRBD1. The CDR3 consists of 15 residues. CDR1 is SGHKS, CDR2 YYEKEE, per germline (reference sequence). V dropped 4 bases and J dropped 7; count of bases not matched to a gene: 11. The CDR3 region has the DNA TGTGCCAGCAGCATGAGGCTTCCGGGACAGGGTGGCTACACCTTC. It translates to CASSMRLPGQGGYTF.

This clonotype was seen at least ten times. A read error may account for a junction end that differs from germline. The rearrangement uses TRBV11-2 and TRBJ2-3, with 7 bases that match TRBD1. The CDR3 runs 12 residues. Germline lookup yields CDR1 SGHAT and CDR2 FQNNGV. The CDR3 protein is CASSLDRAAQYF. DNA of the CDR3: TGTGCCAGCAGCCTAGACAGGGCGGCGCAGTATTTT.

The sample holds many counts of this clonotype. The rearrangement joins TRBV2 to TRBJ2-1; a weak D match, TRBD2 (6 bases). This CDR3 region has 12 residues. The V gene lost 2 bases and the J gene lost 9 bases, with 8 bases spanning the gap. Germline-derived CDR1 and CDR2 are SNHLY and FYNNEI. The CDR3 DNA follows: TGTGCCAGCAGTGAACCCGGGAGTGAGCAGTTCTTC. Translating gives CASSEPGSEQFF.